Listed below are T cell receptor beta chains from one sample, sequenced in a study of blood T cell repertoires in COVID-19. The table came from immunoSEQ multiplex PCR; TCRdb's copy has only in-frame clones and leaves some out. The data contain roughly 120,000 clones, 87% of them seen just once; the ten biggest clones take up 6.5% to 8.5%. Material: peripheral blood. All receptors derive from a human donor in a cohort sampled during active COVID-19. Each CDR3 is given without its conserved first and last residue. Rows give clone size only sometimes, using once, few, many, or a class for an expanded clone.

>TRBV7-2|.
ASSLAKTDTQY
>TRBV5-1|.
ASSLAGGQKQETQY
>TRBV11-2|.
ASSLRTRGGRNTQY
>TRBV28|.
ASRSAERPGELF
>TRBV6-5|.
ASSSRDYQETQY
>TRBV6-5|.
ASKRGELF
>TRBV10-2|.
ASSGYLQGNTEAF
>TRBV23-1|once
ASNPTGTENTGELF
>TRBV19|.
ASSIVTGNQPQH
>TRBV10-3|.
AIRGTDNQPQH
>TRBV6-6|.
ASSFRDSKETQY
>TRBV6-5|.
ASSYARTGFSPLH
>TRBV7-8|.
ASSLGGDRAPRGYT
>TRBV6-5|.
ASSSPSPTGGYGYT
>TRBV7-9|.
ASSLEEGWGTDTQY
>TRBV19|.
ASSRDRDTEAF
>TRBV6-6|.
ASSYQASGRDYEQY
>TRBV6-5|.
ASRPGLADYNEQF
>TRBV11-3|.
ASSRPKGTGDGYT
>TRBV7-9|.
ASSRGGENTEAF
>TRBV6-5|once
ASTWGLAGNEQF
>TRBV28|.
ASKSSTDTQY
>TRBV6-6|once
ASSYEVEPQH
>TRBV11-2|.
ASSQPGQGDYEQY
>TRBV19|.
ASIPSGAYNEQF
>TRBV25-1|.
ASSELVPGQGGYGYT
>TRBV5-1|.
ASNRDREYTEAF
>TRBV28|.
ATGTGNYGYT
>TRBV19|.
ASSPGTGNLGPQH
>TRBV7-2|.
ASSAPGQGGRNEQY
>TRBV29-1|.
SGGVGDNEQF
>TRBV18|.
ASSPPVTGSYEQY
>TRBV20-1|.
SAEASAEAF
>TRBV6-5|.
ASSRKDRPWEKLF
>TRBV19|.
ASSMPRGMAEAF
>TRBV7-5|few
ARSLDRGQCYT
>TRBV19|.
ASSTHRGTEAF
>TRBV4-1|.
ASSDAGRTGGHLESGANVLT
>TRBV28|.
ASLSPGTGEETQY
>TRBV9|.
ASSTRTSPDTQY
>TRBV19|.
ASSMGGGANRNEQF
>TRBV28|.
ASSFPLAISSYEQY
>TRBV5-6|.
ASGQGEKLF
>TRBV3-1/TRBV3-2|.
ASGQGILRQY
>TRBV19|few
ASSGPRDISGNTIY
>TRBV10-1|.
ASSRGGSGEQY
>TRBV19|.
ASTAGGRFHQPQH